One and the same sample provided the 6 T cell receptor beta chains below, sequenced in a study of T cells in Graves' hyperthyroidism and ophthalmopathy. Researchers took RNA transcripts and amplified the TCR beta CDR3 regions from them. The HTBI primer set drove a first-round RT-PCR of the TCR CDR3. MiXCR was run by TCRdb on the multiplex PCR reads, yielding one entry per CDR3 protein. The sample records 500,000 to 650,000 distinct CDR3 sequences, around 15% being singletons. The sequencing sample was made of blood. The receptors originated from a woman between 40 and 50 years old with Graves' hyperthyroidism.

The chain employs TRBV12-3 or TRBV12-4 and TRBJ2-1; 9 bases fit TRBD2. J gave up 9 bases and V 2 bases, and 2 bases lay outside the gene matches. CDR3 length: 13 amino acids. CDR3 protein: CASSLSGRSEQFF. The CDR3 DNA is TGTGCCAGCAGTTTAAGCGGGAGGAGTGAGCAGTTCTTC.

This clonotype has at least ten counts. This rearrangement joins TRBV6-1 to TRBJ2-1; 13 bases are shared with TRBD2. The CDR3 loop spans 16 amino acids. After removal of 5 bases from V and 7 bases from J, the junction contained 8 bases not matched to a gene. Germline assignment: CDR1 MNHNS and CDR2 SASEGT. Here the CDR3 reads CASSYGRTSGSNEQFF. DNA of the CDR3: TGTGCCAGCAGTTACGGTAGGACTAGCGGGAGTAATGAGCAGTTCTTC.

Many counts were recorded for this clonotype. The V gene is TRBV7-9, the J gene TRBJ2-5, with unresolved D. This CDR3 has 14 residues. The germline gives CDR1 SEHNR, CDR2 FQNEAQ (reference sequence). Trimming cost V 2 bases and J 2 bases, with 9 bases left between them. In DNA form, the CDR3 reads TGTGCCAGCAGCTTACGGCTACGACAAGAGACCCAGTACTTC. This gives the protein CASSLRLRQETQYF.

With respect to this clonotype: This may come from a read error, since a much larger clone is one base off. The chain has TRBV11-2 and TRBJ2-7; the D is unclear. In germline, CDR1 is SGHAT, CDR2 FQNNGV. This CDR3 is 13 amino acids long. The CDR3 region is CASSPRADYERYF. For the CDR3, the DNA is TGTGCCAGCAGCCCTAGGGCAGATTACGAGCGGTACTTC.

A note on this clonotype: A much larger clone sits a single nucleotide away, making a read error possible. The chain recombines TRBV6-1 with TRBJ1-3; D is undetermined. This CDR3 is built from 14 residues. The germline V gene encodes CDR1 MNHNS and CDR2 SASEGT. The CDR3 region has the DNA TGTGCCAGCAGTGAATCGCTATCTGGAAACACCGTATATTTT. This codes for CASSESLSGNTVYF.

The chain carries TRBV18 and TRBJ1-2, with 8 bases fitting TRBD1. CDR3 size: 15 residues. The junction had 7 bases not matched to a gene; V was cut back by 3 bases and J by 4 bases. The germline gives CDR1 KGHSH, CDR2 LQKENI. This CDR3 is CASSPGTGESYGYTF. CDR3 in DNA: TGTGCCAGCTCACCGGGGACAGGAGAAAGCTATGGCTACACCTTC.